What follows describes a single T cell receptor (beta chain). This clone appeared a few times. This receptor's antigen is unknown. The input lacks base qualities; no much larger clone sits a single base away. The entire isolated RNA was reverse transcribed using the High Capacity cDNA Reverse Transcription Kit, and thus expressed TCRB transcripts were sequenced. Deep immunoSEQ sequencing was applied to naive, central memory and regulatory T cell samples, giving an average of about 3.4 million total reads per sample. Sorted cells were lysed in RLT buffer and RNA was extracted with DNase-treated RNeasy Micro or Mini kits, depending on cell number. To prevent cross-contamination, every cell subset was processed on its own, while patient and healthy donor samples were processed together. The immunoSEQ multiplex PCR was used to amplify TCRB sequences from cDNA, yielding 87-bp fragments that span the CDR3 region. Amplicons were sequenced on the Illumina HiSeq platform. The authors' analysis ran thus. PCR bias was computationally corrected using synthetic template baselines, reads within Hamming distance 2 were collapsed, and singletons that could not be merged were discarded. By aligning reads against IMGT, V, D and J genes, CDR3 length, and insertions or deletions at six rearrangement sites were assigned. Clonotype counts were normalized to sorted cell number within each subset before computing true diversity and Gini coefficients with the tcR R package. The overlap coefficient, calculated on TCRB nucleotide sequences, was used to quantify repertoire sharing. TCRdb retrieved this table from immuneACCESS and kept in-frame rearrangements only. Not all clones are present; in checked studies, unresolved V genes account for under half, and no reason is known for the remainder. The V and J calls and clone size were taken over from that table, and D and trimming were inferred from the DNA. The sample table shows 160,000 or so clones, and 9% to 10% are seen once. 0.7% of the sample is held by the ten biggest clonotypes.

The data belong to a study of beta chain features in type 1 diabetes (dated by TCRdb to 2017 to 2018). About the study as a whole: Mean age, gender distribution, total cell number and subset yield were not different between patients and healthy donors. A total of 90 million to 130 million sorted cells were examined across all samples, and a strong correlation was observed between cell number per subset and RNA yield. The study compared TCRB repertoires of sorted circulating CD4+ T cell subsets between recently diagnosed type 1 diabetes patients and matched healthy donors. Naive and central memory subsets were obtained from all 30 or so donors, but regulatory and stem cell-like memory subsets were isolated from only 8 patients and roughly 8 healthy donors. Points the paper makes about the study in general: PCR may preferentially amplify shorter templates, but because patient and control samples were amplified and corrected together, any resulting skew would affect both groups equally. Fewer insertions and more nucleotide deletions at VDJ recombination sites were observed in patients with type 1 diabetes, implying thymic rearrangement abnormalities. Naive, central memory and regulatory TCRB repertoires appeared more similar among patients than among healthy donors. Because cDNA was sequenced instead of genomic DNA, highly expressing activated cells could be over-represented, though the groups showed no difference in activation or CD3 levels. Because the HLA sub-analyses included only small numbers of individuals, any influence of HLA type on TCRB rearrangement was left unresolved. In all four CD4+ subsets, TCRB CDR3 length was moderately but significantly shorter in type 1 diabetes patients.

From each donor, a single peripheral blood sample of approximately 110 mL on average was drawn into heparinised tubes. A BD FACSAria II was used to sort naive, central memory, regulatory and stem cell-like memory CD4+ T cells with a panel that included CD45RO, CCR7, CD25, CD127, CD95 and CD27. All sorted populations exceeded 98% purity. Right away, PBMCs were isolated by Lymphoprep density gradient centrifugation and were stained directly, with no culture step. So that batch effects would be minimized, each experiment stained and sorted samples in pairs, pairing one healthy donor with one patient. Based on the germline V gene, the CDR1 and CDR2 sequences are SGHDT and YYEEEE. Measured from the cysteine to the phenylalanine, the CDR3 is 14 residues long. Just CDR3 DNA is preserved here, 42 bases in frame from base 1. The junction shows trimming of 4 bases on V and 8 bases on J, and the gene matches do not reach 11 bases of it.

The clonotype comes from a woman aged 25 to 39 with type 1 diabetes. Sequencing input: central memory CD4+ T cells from blood. The chain is assembled from TRBV5-6 and TRBJ1-2, with 7 central nucleotides matching TRBD1. Read as DNA, the sequence is TGTGCCAGCAGCAAGCGGCCACAGGGGATAGGCTACACCTTC. Its product reads: CASSKRPQGIGYTF.